The source of this TCR beta chain is a study of T cell responses to AZD1222 COVID-19 vaccine. General study points: Nearly half of the spike-specific TCRs reportedly recognize variant regions that carry no mutations. Possibly, clonal diversity was underestimated; donors were largely white British and included more females. Recipients of two AZD1222 doses showed rising Spike-specific TCR breadth and depth.

As to this clone: Antigen: not known.

The method was immunoSEQ multiplex PCR; TCRdb's version includes in-frame clones alone and lacks a portion of them. The table has 70,000 to 75,000 clones, around 90% seen once. Germline-derived CDR1 and CDR2 are SQVTM and ANQGSEA. The CDR3 extends over 14 amino acids. V was pared by 6 bases and J by 4 bases, with 11 bases of the junction left unmatched. Sequencing used peripheral blood, obtained 28 days after the second AZD1222 dose. This sequence was found in an adult who received the AZD1222 COVID-19 vaccine. The chain is built from TRBV29-1 and TRBJ1-1, with 7 bases matching TRBD1. CDR3 sequence (DNA): TGCAGCGTAACACAGGGGCAGAGTTTCACTGAAGCTTTCTTT. Amino acids: CSVTQGQSFTEAFF.